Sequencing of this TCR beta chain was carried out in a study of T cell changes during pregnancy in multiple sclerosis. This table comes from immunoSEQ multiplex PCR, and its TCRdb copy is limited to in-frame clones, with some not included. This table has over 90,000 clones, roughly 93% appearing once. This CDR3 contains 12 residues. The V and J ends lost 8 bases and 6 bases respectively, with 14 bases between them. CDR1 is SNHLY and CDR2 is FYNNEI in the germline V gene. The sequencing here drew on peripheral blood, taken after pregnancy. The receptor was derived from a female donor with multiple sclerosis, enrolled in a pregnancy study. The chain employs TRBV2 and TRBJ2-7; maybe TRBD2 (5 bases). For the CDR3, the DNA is TGTGCCAGCGGAGGAGACGGAGCCGAGCAGTACTTC. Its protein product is CASGGDGAEQYF. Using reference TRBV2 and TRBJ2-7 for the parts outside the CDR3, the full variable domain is EPEVTQTPSHQVTQMGQEVILRCVPISNHLYFYWYRQILGQKVEFLVSFYNNEISEKSEIFDDQFSVERPDGSNFTLKIRSTKLEDSAMYFCASGGDGAEQYFGPGTRLTVT.